This entry describes one T cell receptor beta chain. This sample stems from a study of cytomegalovirus exposure and HLA in healthy donors. The PCR ran on 60 Vbeta and 13 Jbeta primers. Method: immunoSEQ multiplex PCR; TCRdb's copy keeps in-frame clones and lacks some. Its table lists tens of thousands of clones. Germline V gene sequence: CDR1 SGHAT, CDR2 FQNNGV. Trimming removed 0 bases from V and 9 bases from J; junction bases left unmatched: 3. The length of the CDR3 is 13 residues. The rearrangement links TRBV11-2 to TRBJ1-1; 8 bases agree with TRBD1. The TCR was taken from a man aged 45-65 years in good health and CMV-seropositive. The sequencing sample was made of PBMCs. The CDR3 spells CASSLEQGGQAFF. The CDR3 DNA reads TGTGCCAGCAGCTTAGAACAGGGGGGGCAAGCTTTCTTT.